This TCR beta chain stems from a study of blood T cell repertoires in COVID-19. About the research overall: The United States, Italy and Spain supplied acute and convalescent COVID-19 samples.

There are 17 residues in the CDR3. V trimming: 5 bases; J trimming: 7 bases; junction bases outside the gene matches: 15. Germline lookup yields CDR1 LGHDT and CDR2 YNNKEL (reference sequence). Some clones are missing from TCRdb's copy, which holds only in-frame ones; the method was immunoSEQ multiplex PCR. The sample consists of some 130,000 clones, about 87% of them appearing once. The sequenced sample was peripheral blood. This sequence was found in a human donor in a cohort sampled during active COVID-19. The gene calls are TRBV3-1 (or the pseudogene TRBV3-2) and TRBJ1-2; 11 nucleotides agree with TRBD1. The CDR3 region is CASSSHGTGGAEGGYTF. CDR3 DNA sequence: TGTGCCAGCAGCTCACATGGGACAGGGGGAGCAGAAGGTGGCTACACCTTC.